This TCR beta chain was sequenced during a study of lymphopenia after photon versus proton radiotherapy. General observations from the study: After the lymphocyte nadir, photon-treated repertoires showed oligoclonal expansion, especially of CD8+ Temra cells. Photon-treated patients lost naive T cells and TCR diversity; proton-treated stayed stable.

Data came from immunoSEQ multiplex PCR; TCRdb stores just in-frame clones and leaves some out. The sample includes approximately 20,000 clones, just over 90% of them seen just once. A note on this clone: Its antigen is unknown.

The specimen was peripheral blood, collected from a patient treated with photon-based radiotherapy. This receptor was obtained from a man between 60 and 75 years old with pancreatic cancer.

The CDR3: CASSLDYEQYF. DNA for the CDR3: TGTGCCAGCAGTCTAGACTACGAGCAGTACTTC. The chain carries TRBV5-6 and TRBJ2-7, with D unclear. Trimming left V 5 bases short and J 3 bases short, with 6 bases between. CDR3 size: 11 residues. Germline CDR1 and CDR2: SGHDT and YYEEEE.